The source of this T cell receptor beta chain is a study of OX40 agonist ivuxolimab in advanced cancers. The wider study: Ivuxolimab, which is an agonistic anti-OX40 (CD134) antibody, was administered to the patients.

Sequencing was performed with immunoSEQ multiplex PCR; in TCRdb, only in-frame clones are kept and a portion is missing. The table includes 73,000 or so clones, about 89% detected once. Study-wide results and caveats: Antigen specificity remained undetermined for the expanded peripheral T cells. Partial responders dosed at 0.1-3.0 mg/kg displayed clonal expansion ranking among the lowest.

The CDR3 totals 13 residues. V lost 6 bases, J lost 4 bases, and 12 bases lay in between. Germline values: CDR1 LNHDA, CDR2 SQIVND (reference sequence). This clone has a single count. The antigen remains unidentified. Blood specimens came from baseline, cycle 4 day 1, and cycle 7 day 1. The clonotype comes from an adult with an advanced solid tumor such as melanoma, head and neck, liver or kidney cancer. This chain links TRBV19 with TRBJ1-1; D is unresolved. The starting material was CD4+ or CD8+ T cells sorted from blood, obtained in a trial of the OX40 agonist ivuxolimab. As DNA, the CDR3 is TGTGCCAGTAGGCCAATAGGGAGCACTGAAGCTTTCTTT. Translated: CASRPIGSTEAFF.